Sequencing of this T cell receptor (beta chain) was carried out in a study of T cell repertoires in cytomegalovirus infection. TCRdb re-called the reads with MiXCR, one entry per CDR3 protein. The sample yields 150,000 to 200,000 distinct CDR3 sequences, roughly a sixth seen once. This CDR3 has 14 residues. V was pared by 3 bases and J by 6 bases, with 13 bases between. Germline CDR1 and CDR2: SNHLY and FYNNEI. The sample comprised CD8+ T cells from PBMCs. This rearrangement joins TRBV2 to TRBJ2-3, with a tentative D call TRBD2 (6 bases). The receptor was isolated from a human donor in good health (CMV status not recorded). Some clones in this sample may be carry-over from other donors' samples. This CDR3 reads CASSDSGALDTQYF. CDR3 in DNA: TGTGCCAGCAGTGATAGCGGAGCTCTGGATACGCAGTATTTT.